This entry lists 29 T cell receptor beta chains sequenced from one sample in a study of cytomegalovirus exposure and HLA in healthy donors. The study ran its PCR with 60 Vbeta and 13 Jbeta primers. Some clones are missing from TCRdb's copy, which holds only in-frame ones; the method was immunoSEQ multiplex PCR. The repertoire has about 100,000 clones, about 75% of them found once; the top ten carry roughly 7%. Sequenced input: PBMCs. The receptors stem from a man aged 35-49 years in good health and CMV-seropositive.

The chain carries TRBV4-3 and TRBJ1-2; D may be TRBD1 (5 bases). With 0 bases removed from V and 4 bases from J, the gap between germline ends came to 12 bases. The CDR3 contains 15 residues. Germline CDR1 is LGHNA and CDR2 is YSLEER. This chain's CDR3 is CASSQDRGPLYGYTF. CDR3 coding DNA: TGCGCCAGCAGCCAAGATAGGGGTCCGCTCTATGGCTACACCTTC.

The table lists this clone with a count of one. V usage is TRBV27 and J usage is TRBJ1-6, with 9 bases fitting TRBD1. There are 13 residues in the CDR3. The V segment lost 6 bases and the J segment 10 bases; nucleotides outside the gene matches: 4. Germline V gives CDR1 MNHEY, CDR2 SMNVEV (reference sequence). CDR3 DNA: TGTGCCAGCAGACGGACAGGGGAATCACCCCTCCACTTT. This translates into CASRRTGESPLHF.

The chain employs TRBV6-1 and TRBJ2-1, with unresolved D. Germline V gives CDR1 MNHNS, CDR2 SASEGT. This CDR3 contains 10 residues. Trimming cost V 4 bases and J 8 bases, with 3 bases left between them. The CDR3 DNA reads TGTGCCAGCAGTGCCGATGAGCAGTTCTTC. It translates to CASSADEQFF.

The CDR3 DNA sequence: TGTGCCAGCAGCTTAGTAGGGGACAGGGGACGTTCTGGGGCCAACGTCCTGACTTTC. Encoded protein: CASSLVGDRGRSGANVLTF. The genes are TRBV11-3 and TRBJ2-6, with 10 bases fitting TRBD1. There are 19 residues in the CDR3. The junction had 7 bases not matched to a gene; V was cut back by 1 base and J by 1 base. Germline V gene lookup returns CDR1 SGHNT and CDR2 YENEEA.

This sequence joins TRBV15 and TRBJ2-1, with a weak D call TRBD2 (5 bases). The CDR3 totals 16 residues. Trimming removed 5 bases from V and 0 bases from J, with 14 bases in between. CDR1 is LNHNV, CDR2 YYDKDF, per germline (reference sequence). This CDR3 is CATSGLAPNSYNEQFF. CDR3 DNA sequence: TGTGCCACCAGCGGTTTAGCGCCAAACTCCTACAATGAGCAGTTCTTC. Based on the CDR3 plus reference TRBV15 and TRBJ2-1, the full variable domain is DAMVIQNPRYQVTQFGKPVTLSCSQTLNHNVMYWYQQKSSQAPKLLFHYYDKDFNNEADTPDNFQSRRPNTSFCFLDIRSPGLGDTAMYLCATSGLAPNSYNEQFFGPGTRLTVL.

Of note for this clone: This specimen includes other DNA sequences encoding the same CDR3. This rearrangement joins TRBV14 to TRBJ2-5; possible D gene TRBD1, 7 bases. Trimming cost V 6 bases and J 4 bases, with 9 bases left between them. Germline V gives CDR1 SGHDN, CDR2 FVKESK. The CDR3 loop spans 12 amino acids. CDR3 bases: TGTGCCAGCAGTCAGGGGGGAGAGACCCAGTACTTC. As protein: CASSQGGETQYF.

V and J are TRBV27 and TRBJ2-5; D gene unclear. Germline CDR1 is MNHEY and CDR2 is SMNVEV (reference sequence). Trimming cost V 11 bases and J 7 bases, with 14 bases left between them. This CDR3 contains 11 residues. CDR3 DNA sequence: TGTGCCTCCCTCTTTTCGGGGACCCAGTACTTC. It specifies CASLFSGTQYF.

The chain couples TRBV7-2 to TRBJ1-1; 7 bases match TRBD1. Germline V gives CDR1 SGHTA, CDR2 FQGNSA. V dropped 1 base and J dropped 5; count of bases not matched to a gene: 4. The CDR3 extends over 14 amino acids. CDR3 region: CASSLVEGATEAFF. The DNA for the CDR3 is TGTGCCAGCAGCTTAGTGGAGGGGGCGACTGAAGCTTTCTTT. The full variable domain, its missing parts supplied by reference TRBV7-2 and TRBJ1-1, is GAGVSQSPSNKVTEKGKDVELRCDPISGHTALYWYRQSLGQGLEFLIYFQGNSAPDKSGLPSDRFSAERTGGSVSTLTIQRTQQEDSAVYLCASSLVEGATEAFFGQGTRLTVV.

This chain joins TRBV11-1 and TRBJ1-1; 7 nucleotides align to TRBD1. This CDR3 is built from 15 residues. The germline gives CDR1 SGHAT, CDR2 FQDESV (reference sequence). The V and J ends lost 3 bases and 0 bases, in that order; junction bases with no gene match: 4. CDR3 coding DNA: TGTGCCAGCAGCTTCAGAACAGGGGTGAACACTGAAGCTTTCTTT. Protein sequence: CASSFRTGVNTEAFF.

The rearrangement links TRBV4-3 to TRBJ2-7, with TRBD1 matching over 8 bases. CDR1 is LGHNA, CDR2 YSLEER, per germline. The CDR3 extends over 14 amino acids. The V segment lost 5 bases and the J segment 3 bases; nucleotides outside the gene matches: 6. CDR3 region: CASSVGTGFYEQYF. In nucleotides, the CDR3 is TGCGCCAGCAGCGTAGGGACAGGATTCTACGAGCAGTACTTC.

The rearrangement links TRBV11-2 to TRBJ2-7; 10 bases match TRBD2. Unmatched junction bases numbered 10, after V lost 5 bases and J lost 3 bases. Germline CDR1 reads SGHAT; CDR2 reads FQNNGV. This CDR3 is built from 16 residues. The CDR3 reads CASSPLSRTSGYEQYF. The CDR3 nucleotides read TGTGCCAGCAGCCCCCTATCTCGGACTAGCGGCTACGAGCAGTACTTC. Variable domain in full (rest from reference TRBV11-2 and TRBJ2-7): EAGVAQSPRYKIIEKRQSVAFWCNPISGHATLYWYQQILGQGPKLLIQFQNNGVVDDSQLPKDRFSAERLKGVDSTLKIQPAKLEDSAVYLCASSPLSRTSGYEQYFGPGTRLTVT.

The chain carries TRBV5-4 and TRBJ2-5, with 13 bases lining up with TRBD2. The CDR3 has 16 residues. J was trimmed by 1 base and V by 4 bases; bases with no gene match: 4. Germline CDR1 reads SGHNT; CDR2 reads YYREEE (reference sequence). In DNA, the CDR3 is TGTGCCAGCAGCGCTGGACTAGCGGGAGTCCAAGAGACCCAGTACTTC. It yields the protein CASSAGLAGVQETQYF. The complete variable domain, with remaining parts taken from reference TRBV5-4 and TRBJ2-5, reads ETGVTQSPTHLIKTRGQQVTLRCSSQSGHNTVSWYQQALGQGPQFIFQYYREEENGRGNFPPRFSGLQFPNYSSELNVNALELDDSALYLCASSAGLAGVQETQYFGPGTRLLVL.

This chain links TRBV9 with TRBJ2-7, with D hard to call. The CDR3 is made up of 14 amino acids. V lost 4 bases to trimming and J lost 6 bases, with 17 bases between them. Germline-derived CDR1 and CDR2 are SGDLS and YYNGEE. The CDR3 coding sequence is TGTGCCAGCAGCCCCGAGCCTCCCCTCGGCGAGCAGTACTTC. As protein: CASSPEPPLGEQYF.

The V gene is TRBV7-9, the J gene TRBJ2-7; a possible D gene is TRBD1 (5 bases). V was shortened by 4 bases and J by 2 bases, with 9 bases between the two germline ends. The CDR3 runs 13 residues. Germline lookup yields CDR1 SEHNR and CDR2 FQNEAQ (reference sequence). The CDR3 DNA reads TGTGCCAGCAGCTCCACAGGTCCCTACGAGCAGTACTTC. It encodes CASSSTGPYEQYF.

This rearrangement joins TRBV4-3 to TRBJ2-5; TRBD2 matches at 10 bases. Trimming cost V 4 bases and J 5 bases; bases outside gene matches: 13. The CDR3 runs to 17 residues. The germline CDR1 and CDR2 sequences are LGHNA and YSLEER. CDR3 DNA: TGCGCCAGCAGCCCCTGGTCGAGCGGGAGGGCCGGCGAGACCCAGTACTTC. Translated: CASSPWSSGRAGETQYF.

The CDR3 is CASSEIFPLQGKLFF. CDR3 in DNA: TGTGCCAGCAGTGAGATCTTTCCCCTGCAGGGAAAACTGTTTTTT. V and J are TRBV6-1 and TRBJ1-4; D is possibly TRBD1 (5 bases). V was clipped by 3 bases and J by 10 bases, with 18 bases between them. The CDR3 sequence is 15 residues long. Germline loops: CDR1 MNHNS, CDR2 SASEGT.

This clone has only a few counts. The chain employs TRBV27 and TRBJ1-5; 8 nucleotides match TRBD1. Germline CDR1 and CDR2: MNHEY and SMNVEV (reference sequence). Unmatched junction bases numbered 9, after V lost 4 bases and J lost 7 bases. The length of the CDR3 is 15 residues. CDR3 bases: TGTGCCAGCAGTTCCGGACAGGGAAGGGGGCAGCCCCAGCATTTT. Its translation: CASSSGQGRGQPQHF.

The rearrangement joins TRBV9 to TRBJ2-7; TRBD1 matches at 7 bases. CDR1 SGDLS and CDR2 YYNGEE come from the germline V gene. The V segment lost 3 bases and the J segment 7 bases; nucleotides outside the gene matches: 4. CDR3 size: 12 residues. The CDR3, as DNA: TGTGCCAGCAGCGCGACAGGGTGGGAGCAGTACTTC. It is translated as CASSATGWEQYF.

The CDR3 DNA reads as TGCGCCAGCAGCTCCCGGGATTTGGGGAGCGGGTCCTACAATGAGCAGTTCTTC. Amino acids: CASSSRDLGSGSYNEQFF. The rearrangement uses TRBV5-1 and TRBJ2-1; the D gene is possibly TRBD2 (6 bases). Trimming removed 3 bases at V and 1 base at J, with 20 bases between. This CDR3 is built from 18 residues. Germline CDR1 is SGHRS and CDR2 is YFSETQ. Full variable domain (remainder filled in from reference TRBV5-1 and TRBJ2-1): KAGVTQTPRYLIKTRGQQVTLSCSPISGHRSVSWYQQTPGQGLQFLFEYFSETQRNKGNFPGRFSGRQFSNSRSEMNVSTLELGDSALYLCASSSRDLGSGSYNEQFFGPGTRLTVL.

The V and J genes are TRBV27 and TRBJ2-1; 7 positions agree with TRBD1. V shed 4 bases and J 1 base; nucleotides not matched to a gene: 1. The CDR3 totals 14 residues. Germline CDR1 is MNHEY and CDR2 is SMNVEV (reference sequence). The CDR3 DNA sequence: TGTGCCAGCAGTTCAGGGGGATCCTACAATGAGCAGTTCTTC. Translated: CASSSGGSYNEQFF.

The CDR3 region is CASSIGQGQGYGYTF. Written as DNA, the CDR3 is TGTGCCAGCAGCATCGGACAGGGGCAAGGCTATGGCTACACCTTC. The V and J genes are TRBV5-4 and TRBJ1-2; TRBD1 aligns across 9 bases. Germline V gene lookup returns CDR1 SGHNT and CDR2 YYREEE (reference sequence). The CDR3 spans 15 residues. V lost 4 bases to trimming and J lost 4 bases; unmatched junction nucleotides: 8.

The V and J genes are TRBV11-2 and TRBJ2-7; D is ambiguous. The CDR3 spans 13 residues. The V end was cut by 7 bases, the J end by 0 bases, with 10 bases between. In germline, CDR1 is SGHAT, CDR2 FQNNGV. CDR3 in DNA: TGTGCCAGCACCGCGCCAATCTCCTACGAGCAGTACTTC. It codes for CASTAPISYEQYF.

The rearrangement joins TRBV5-4 to TRBJ2-3; 7 bases match TRBD1. V lost 4 bases to trimming and J lost 3 bases; unmatched junction nucleotides: 8. This CDR3 region has 15 residues. Germline-derived CDR1 and CDR2 are SGHNT and YYREEE (reference sequence). The chain's CDR3 is CASSRYRGETDTQYF. The CDR3 coding sequence is TGTGCCAGCAGCCGGTACAGGGGAGAGACAGATACGCAGTATTTT.

The V gene is TRBV28, the J gene TRBJ2-7; 13 positions match TRBD2. Germline assignment: CDR1 MDHEN and CDR2 SYDVKM. The CDR3 is made up of 15 amino acids. After removal of 8 bases from V and 5 bases from J, the junction contained 9 bases not matched to a gene. The CDR3 region has the DNA TGTGCCAGCGCCGATTGGACTAGCGGGAGACACGAGCAGTACTTC. It translates to CASADWTSGRHEQYF.

CDR3 nucleotide sequence: TGTGCCAGCAGGGGACAGAGCAATCAGCCCCAGCATTTT. Protein sequence: CASRGQSNQPQHF. The chain couples TRBV2 to TRBJ1-5; TRBD1 aligns across 7 bases. The V gene end was trimmed by 6 bases and the J gene end by 1 base; junction bases not matched to a gene: 0. The V gene's germline CDR1 is SNHLY and CDR2 FYNNEI. The CDR3 covers 13 residues.

This clone was observed once. The rearrangement uses TRBV5-1 and TRBJ2-3; maybe TRBD2 (6 bases). Deletions cut 1 base from V and 5 bases from J, with 8 bases between. This CDR3 is 13 amino acids long. Germline CDR1 and CDR2: SGHRS and YFSETQ. CDR3 DNA sequence: TGCGCCAGCAGCTTGACCGGGGGAGATACGCAGTATTTT. This codes for CASSLTGGDTQYF.

The CDR3 DNA reads TGTGCCAGTAGTATTAACAGAAATGAGCAGTTCTTC. Its translation: CASSINRNEQFF. The chain joins TRBV19 to TRBJ2-1; unclear D gene. Germline CDR1 is LNHDA and CDR2 is SQIVND (reference sequence). The CDR3 length is 12 residues. Between the trimmed V and J ends, which lost 3 bases and 7 bases, there was a span of 7 bases.

The rearrangement uses TRBV4-2 and TRBJ2-4; 8 bases fit TRBD2. This CDR3 contains 17 residues. J was trimmed by 3 bases and V by 0 bases; bases with no gene match: 7. In germline, CDR1 is LGHNA, CDR2 YNFKEQ. The CDR3 here is CASSQDLGAGGKNIQYF. In nucleotides, the CDR3 is TGTGCCAGCAGCCAAGATCTAGGGGCGGGGGGCAAAAACATTCAGTACTTC.

The chain couples TRBV18 to TRBJ2-3; D uncertain. The CDR3 consists of 14 residues. The germline V gene encodes CDR1 KGHSH and CDR2 LQKENI. Between the trimmed V and J ends, which lost 3 bases and 6 bases, there was a span of 13 bases. DNA of the CDR3: TGTGCCAGCTCACCTTGGGCCCTCGGTGATACGCAGTATTTT. Protein sequence: CASSPWALGDTQYF.